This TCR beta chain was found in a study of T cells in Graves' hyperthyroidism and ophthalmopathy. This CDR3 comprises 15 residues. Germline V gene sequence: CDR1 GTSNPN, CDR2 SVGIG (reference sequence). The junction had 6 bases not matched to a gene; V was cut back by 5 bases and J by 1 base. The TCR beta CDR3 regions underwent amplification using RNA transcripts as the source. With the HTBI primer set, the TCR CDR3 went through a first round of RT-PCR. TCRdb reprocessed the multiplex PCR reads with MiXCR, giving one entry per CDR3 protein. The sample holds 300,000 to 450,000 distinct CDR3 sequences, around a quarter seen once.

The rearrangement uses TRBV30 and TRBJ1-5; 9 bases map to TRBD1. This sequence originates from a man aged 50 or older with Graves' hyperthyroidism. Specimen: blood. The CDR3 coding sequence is TGTGCCTGGGGGGGAGACAGGGGGAGCAATCAGCCCCAGCATTTT. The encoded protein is CAWGGDRGSNQPQHF. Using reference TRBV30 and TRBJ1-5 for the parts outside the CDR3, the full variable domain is SQTIHQWPATLVQPVGSPLSLECTVEGTSNPNLYWYRQAAGRGLQLLFYSVGIGQISSEVPQNLSASRPQDRQFILSSKKLLLSDSGFYLCAWGGDRGSNQPQHFGDGTRLSIL.